A selection of T cell receptor beta chains follows, all from one sample in a study of control samples from healthy donors and cancer patients. Generated by immunoSEQ multiplex PCR, the TCRdb table keeps only in-frame clones and is missing some. The sample shows under 200,000 clones, less than 95% of them seen only once. Sequencing was carried out using PBMCs. These receptors were obtained from a man aged 55 to 70 with colorectal cancer. The CDR3 runs from the conserved cysteine through the conserved F or W. Fields, in order: D gene, J gene, clone size, V gene, CDR3 DNA, CDR3 protein. D genes are given only for firm matches. Clone size, where shown, is once, few, many, or a class for clones that have expanded.

NA	TRBJ1-5	few	TRBV7-2	TGTGCCAGCAGCTTTTTAAATCAGCCCCAGCATTTT	CASSFLNQPQHF
TRBD1	TRBJ2-1	NA	TRBV6-6	TGTGCCAGCAGTTACTCCCTAGGACAGGGGGCGAATGAGCAGTTCTTC	CASSYSLGQGANEQFF
NA	TRBJ1-2	NA	TRBV5-4	TGTGCCAGCAGCTTGGGGACAGAAATGTATGGCTACACCTTC	CASSLGTEMYGYTF
TRBD2	TRBJ2-2	NA	TRBV7-2	TGTGCCAGCAGCTTGCGGGGGGGCACCGGGGAGCTGTTTTTT	CASSLRGGTGELFF
TRBD1	TRBJ1-1	NA	TRBV19	TGTGCCAGTAGTCCTCCGGACAGGGCCCACACTGAAGCTTTCTTT	CASSPPDRAHTEAFF
TRBD1	TRBJ2-7	NA	TRBV28	TGTGCCAGCAGTCTAGGGACAGGAGGCTACGAGCAGTACTTC	CASSLGTGGYEQYF
NA	TRBJ1-2	once	TRBV24-1	TGTGCCACCAGCCCGGGAACCTATGGCTACACCTTC	CATSPGTYGYTF
TRBD1	TRBJ2-7	NA	TRBV15	TGTGCCACCGATCGGGACAGGGGACACGAGCAGTACTTC	CATDRDRGHEQYF
TRBD1	TRBJ1-1	NA	TRBV10-1	TGCGCCAGCAGCCCGGGATCAGGGGGGACGGCTGAAGCTTTCTTT	CASSPGSGGTAEAFF
NA	TRBJ2-5	NA	TRBV7-2	TGTGCCAGCAGGCAGGGGGGGTTAGAGACCCAGTACTTC	CASRQGGLETQYF
TRBD1	TRBJ1-2	NA	TRBV30	TGTGCCTGGAGTCCCGGACAGGGGGCATATGGCTACACCTTC	CAWSPGQGAYGYTF
NA	TRBJ1-5	once	TRBV6-6	TGTGCCAGCAGTTACTCGATGGGAACTCAGCATTTT	CASSYSMGTQHF
NA	TRBJ1-2	NA	TRBV27	TGTGCCAGCAGTTTAACGGGGTCTCCCGGATATGGCTACACCTTC	CASSLTGSPGYGYTF
NA	TRBJ1-6	once	TRBV27	TGTGCCAGCAGTTGGGTTTCCTATAATTCACCCCTCCACTTT	CASSWVSYNSPLHF
TRBD1	TRBJ2-2	NA	TRBV19	TGTGCCAGTCTGAGCCGGGACAGGGCCACCGGGGAGCTGTTTTTT	CASLSRDRATGELFF
TRBD1	TRBJ2-7	NA	TRBV5-1	TGCGCCAGCAGCCTCACCGGGACAGACCTCTCCTACGAGCAGTACTTC	CASSLTGTDLSYEQYF
NA	TRBJ1-2	NA	TRBV3-1/TRBV3-2	TGTGCCAGCAGCCAAGCGGCAGCTAACTATGGCTACACCTTC	CASSQAAANYGYTF
NA	TRBJ1-3	NA	TRBV6-1	TGTGCCAGCAGTGAAGCAGGGCGGACGGATCGAGGGGACACCATATATTTT	CASSEAGRTDRGDTIYF
NA	TRBJ2-7	once	TRBV30	TGTGCCTGGGCCCGGGCAGGACCCTACGAGCAGTACTTC	CAWARAGPYEQYF
NA	TRBJ2-7	NA	TRBV6-2/TRBV6-3	TGTGCCAGCAGTTACTCGGACATAACCTGGGGCTACGAGCAGTACTTC	CASSYSDITWGYEQYF
NA	TRBJ2-5	NA	TRBV29-1	TGCAGCGTTACGGGGACATCGCAACAAGAGACCCAGTACTTC	CSVTGTSQQETQYF
NA	TRBJ1-2	NA	TRBV6-6	TGTGCCAGCAGACCCGGGCGTGGCTACACCTTC	CASRPGRGYTF
NA	TRBJ1-5	once	TRBV10-3	TGTGCCATCAGTGAGAGCAATCAGCCCCAGCATTTT	CAISESNQPQHF
NA	TRBJ2-3	NA	TRBV7-2	TGTGCCAGCACATTATCCGGCGGAGCCGTGTCAGATACGCAGTATTTT	CASTLSGGAVSDTQYF
NA	TRBJ1-2	NA	TRBV3-1/TRBV3-2	TGTGCCAGCAGCCACAAGGAAATCTATGGCTACACCTTC	CASSHKEIYGYTF
TRBD1	TRBJ1-5	NA	TRBV7-2	TGTGCCAGCAGCTTAAATCAGGGGGCTCAGCCCCAGCATTTT	CASSLNQGAQPQHF
NA	TRBJ1-2	NA	TRBV20-1	TGCAGTGCTAGTAGCGTCTCGGTAAACTATGGCTACACCTTC	CSASSVSVNYGYTF
NA	TRBJ1-1	NA	TRBV6-2/TRBV6-3	TGTGCCAGCAGTTACAGAGGAGCGCACACTGAAGCTTTCTTT	CASSYRGAHTEAFF
TRBD1	TRBJ1-2	NA	TRBV5-1	TGCGCCAGCACGGACAGGGGGCGCTCCCCCACCTATGGCTACACCTTC	CASTDRGRSPTYGYTF
NA	TRBJ2-3	NA	TRBV5-4	TGTGCCAGCAGCCCGGGGGCGGGTCGAGTGGATACGCAGTATTTT	CASSPGAGRVDTQYF
NA	TRBJ1-1	NA	TRBV9	TGTGCCAGCAGCGTAGGACAGGTGAACACTGAAGCTTTCTTT	CASSVGQVNTEAFF
NA	TRBJ2-7	NA	TRBV7-2	TGTGCCAGCAGCTACGACAGGACCCTCTCCTACGAGCAGTACTTC	CASSYDRTLSYEQYF
TRBD1	TRBJ2-3	NA	TRBV29-1	TGCAGCGTTGAAAGGACAGGGGCCACTAACACAGATACGCAGTATTTT	CSVERTGATNTDTQYF
TRBD1	TRBJ1-2	once	TRBV5-1	TGCGCCAGCAGCTTCCCCCAGGACAGGGGAGGGGGCTACACCTTC	CASSFPQDRGGGYTF
NA	TRBJ1-2	once	TRBV24-1	TGTGCCACCAGTGACGGCTATGGCTACACCTTC	CATSDGYGYTF
TRBD1	TRBJ2-7	NA	TRBV29-1	TGCAGCGTTGTTCGGACAGGTGCTGGCGAGCAGTACTTC	CSVVRTGAGEQYF
NA	TRBJ1-1	few	TRBV19	TGTGCCAGTAGTATTTGGGCAGGTGAAGCTTTCTTT	CASSIWAGEAFF
NA	TRBJ1-3	NA	TRBV5-1	TGCGCCAGCAGCTTGGTTTCGGGAAACTCTGGAAACACCATATATTTT	CASSLVSGNSGNTIYF
NA	TRBJ1-3	NA	TRBV5-1	TGCGCCAGCAGCTTGGATAGGGGAAGTGGAAACACCATATATTTT	CASSLDRGSGNTIYF
TRBD1	TRBJ1-6	NA	TRBV30	TGTGCCTGGAGGACGACGCGACAGGGGGTTTCACCCCTCCACTTT	CAWRTTRQGVSPLHF
TRBD2	TRBJ2-5	NA	TRBV18	TGTGCCAGCTCACCTGGGAGGGGCCAAGAGACCCAGTACTTC	CASSPGRGQETQYF
TRBD2	TRBJ2-3	NA	TRBV5-4	TGTGCCAGCAGCAATCGGGGGGGCATAGATACGCAGTATTTT	CASSNRGGIDTQYF
NA	TRBJ1-1	NA	TRBV30	TGTGCCTGGAGTAATCATATGGGGTACACTGAAGCTTTCTTT	CAWSNHMGYTEAFF
NA	TRBJ1-1	NA	TRBV6-6	TGTGCCAGCAGTTACAATAGGGGGACCGATGAAGCTTTCTTT	CASSYNRGTDEAFF
NA	TRBJ1-5	NA	TRBV21-1	TGTGCCAGCAGCAATCGGGCTACCAGCAATCAGCCCCAGCATTTT	CASSNRATSNQPQHF
NA	TRBJ2-3	NA	TRBV9	TGTGCCAGCAGCGTCGACCAGGCAGGTAGCACAGATACGCAGTATTTT	CASSVDQAGSTDTQYF
TRBD1	TRBJ1-2	NA	TRBV6-5	TGTGCCAGCAGTTCCACCGGACAGGGATGGGGCTACACCTTC	CASSSTGQGWGYTF
NA	TRBJ1-6	few	TRBV2	TGTGCCAGCAGGGACGGGCAGGGTAATTCACCCCTCCACTTT	CASRDGQGNSPLHF
TRBD2	TRBJ2-5	NA	TRBV9	TGTGCCAGCAGCGTAGCTGGCGGGGGGGCCGGTGAGACCCAGTACTTC	CASSVAGGGAGETQYF
NA	TRBJ1-1	NA	TRBV19	TGTGCCACCCTATCTTCTGAAGCTTTCTTT	CATLSSEAFF
TRBD1	TRBJ1-2	NA	TRBV7-2	TGTGCCAGCAGCGAGGGGACAGGGAGGTATGGCTACACCTTC	CASSEGTGRYGYTF
TRBD1	TRBJ2-3	NA	TRBV6-1	TGTGCCAGCAGTGAACGGGACAGGGGGCTGACAGATACGCAGTATTTT	CASSERDRGLTDTQYF
NA	TRBJ1-1	NA	TRBV11-2	TGTGCCAGCAGCGTCGGACGCGTTAGTGAAGCTTTCTTT	CASSVGRVSEAFF
TRBD2	TRBJ2-7	once	TRBV6-6	TGTGCCAGTAGCGCCGGCGGGGGGGCGGGCGAGCAGTACTTC	CASSAGGGAGEQYF
NA	TRBJ1-1	once	TRBV12-3/TRBV12-4	TGTGCCAGCTCATCCCGGGGGAACACTGAAGCTTTCTTT	CASSSRGNTEAFF
NA	TRBJ1-3	NA	TRBV3-1/TRBV3-2	TGTGCCAGCAGCCCTATACACTCTGGAAACACCATATATTTT	CASSPIHSGNTIYF
NA	TRBJ2-1	NA	TRBV4-1	TGCGCCAGCAGCCAAACAATGTACAATGAGCAGTTCTTC	CASSQTMYNEQFF
NA	TRBJ1-1	NA	TRBV10-3	TGTGCCATCAGTGGGGGGGCGTACTTTGAAGCTTTCTTT	CAISGGAYFEAFF
NA	TRBJ1-2	NA	TRBV19	TGTGCCAGTAGTAGGGAAGGGGCCGATGGCTACACCTTC	CASSREGADGYTF